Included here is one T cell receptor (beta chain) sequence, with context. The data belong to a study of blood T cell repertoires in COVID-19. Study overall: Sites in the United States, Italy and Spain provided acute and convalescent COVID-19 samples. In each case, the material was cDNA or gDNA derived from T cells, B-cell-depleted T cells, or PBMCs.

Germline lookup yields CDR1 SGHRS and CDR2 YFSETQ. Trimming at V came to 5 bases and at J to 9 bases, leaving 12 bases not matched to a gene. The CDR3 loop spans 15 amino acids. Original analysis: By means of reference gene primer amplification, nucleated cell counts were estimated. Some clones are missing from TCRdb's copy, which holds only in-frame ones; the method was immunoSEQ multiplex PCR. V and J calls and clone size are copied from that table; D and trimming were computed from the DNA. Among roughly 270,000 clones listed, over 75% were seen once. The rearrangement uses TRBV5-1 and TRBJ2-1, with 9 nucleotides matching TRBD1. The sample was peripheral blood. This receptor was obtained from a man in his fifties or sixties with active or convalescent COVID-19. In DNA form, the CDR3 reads TGCGCCAGCAGGGAACCGGGACAGGGCTCGGGTGAGCAGTTCTTC. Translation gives CASREPGQGSGEQFF.